The sequence of this T cell receptor (beta chain) was determined in a study of identical twins. TCRdb analysed the 5' RACE reads with MiXCR anew, one entry per CDR3 protein. The sample carries roughly 490,000 distinct CDR3 sequences, about 13% recorded once. This clonotype turned up a few times. The CDR3 runs 17 residues. Germline CDR1 and CDR2: MNHEY and SVGEGT. Trimming stripped 4 bases from V and 1 base from J, with 20 bases between. These data also formed part of another study, on yellow fever vaccine responses in identical twins.

This TCR was sampled from a woman in her late teens or twenties in good health. Material for sequencing was CD4+ T cells sorted from blood. The rearrangement uses TRBV6-2 or TRBV6-3 and TRBJ2-7; D may correspond to TRBD1 or TRBD2 (5 bases each). CDR3 nucleotides: TGTGCCAGCAGTTGGCAAGGACTCAAGACAGCGTCCTACGAGCAGTACTTC. This gives the protein CASSWQGLKTASYEQYF.